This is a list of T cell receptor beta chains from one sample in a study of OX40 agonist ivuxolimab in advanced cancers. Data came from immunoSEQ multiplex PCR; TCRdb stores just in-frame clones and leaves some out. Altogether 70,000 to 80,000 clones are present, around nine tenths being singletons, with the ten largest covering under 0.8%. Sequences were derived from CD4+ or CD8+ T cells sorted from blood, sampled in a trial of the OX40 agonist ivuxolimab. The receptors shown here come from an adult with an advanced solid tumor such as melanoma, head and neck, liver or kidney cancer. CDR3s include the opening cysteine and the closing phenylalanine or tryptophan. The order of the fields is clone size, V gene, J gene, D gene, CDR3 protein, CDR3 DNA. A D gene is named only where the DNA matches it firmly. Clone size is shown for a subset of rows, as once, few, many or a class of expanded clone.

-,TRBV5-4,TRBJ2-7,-,CASSLSPLGNEQYF,TGTGCCAGCTCTCTGTCGCCCCTTGGGAACGAGCAGTACTTC
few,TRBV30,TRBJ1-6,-,CAWTGPNSPLHF,TGTGCCTGGACGGGTCCTAATTCACCCCTCCACTTT
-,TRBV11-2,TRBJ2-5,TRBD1,CASSLGGGGQETQYF,TGTGCCAGCAGCTTAGGAGGGGGCGGGCAAGAGACCCAGTACTTC
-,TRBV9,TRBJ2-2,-,CASSPPGLGELFF,TGTGCCAGCAGCCCCCCGGGTTTGGGGGAGCTGTTTTTT
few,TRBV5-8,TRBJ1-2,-,CASSLRPGENYGYTF,TGTGCCAGCAGCTTGAGGCCAGGCGAGAACTATGGCTACACCTTC
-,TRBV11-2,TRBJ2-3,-,CASSLDPGDGRTQYF,TGTGCCAGCAGCTTAGACCCCGGGGACGGAAGAACGCAGTATTTT
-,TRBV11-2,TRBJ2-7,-,CASSLAGGIIDEQYF,TGTGCCAGCAGCTTAGCCGGTGGGATAATCGACGAGCAGTACTTC
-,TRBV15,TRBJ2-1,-,CATSRDIIGQTSYNEQFF,TGTGCCACCAGCAGAGATATAATTGGACAGACATCCTACAATGAGCAGTTCTTC
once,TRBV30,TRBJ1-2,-,CAWSGGQLYGYTF,TGTGCCTGGAGTGGTGGACAGCTCTATGGCTACACCTTC
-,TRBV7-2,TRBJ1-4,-,CASSPGTSATNEKLFF,TGTGCCAGCAGCCCCGGGACGTCTGCAACTAATGAAAAACTGTTTTTT
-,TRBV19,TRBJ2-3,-,CASYPSRTSSTDTQYF,TGTGCCAGTTATCCCTCTCGAACCTCTAGCACAGATACGCAGTATTTT
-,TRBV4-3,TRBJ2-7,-,CASSQERGDEQYF,TGCGCCAGCAGCCAAGAGAGGGGTGACGAGCAGTACTTC
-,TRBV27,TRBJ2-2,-,CASSLFSPGHSGGTGELFF,TGTGCCAGCAGTTTATTTTCCCCAGGACACTCTGGGGGAACCGGGGAGCTGTTTTTT
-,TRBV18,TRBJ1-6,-,CASSPTDNRNNSPLHF,TGTGCCAGCTCACCGACGGACAACCGAAATAATTCACCCCTCCACTTT
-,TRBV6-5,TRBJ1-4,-,CASSYEGLPTNEKLFF,TGTGCCAGCAGTTACGAGGGATTGCCGACTAATGAAAAACTGTTTTTT
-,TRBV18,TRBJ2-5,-,CASSRGQETQYF,TGTGCCAGCTCAAGGGGCCAAGAGACCCAGTACTTC
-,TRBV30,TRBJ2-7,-,CACHLMGASSYEQYF,TGTGCCTGCCACCTGATGGGGGCCTCCTCCTACGAGCAGTACTTC
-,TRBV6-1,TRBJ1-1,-,CASSEQASNTEAFF,TGTGCCAGCAGTGAACAGGCCTCGAACACTGAAGCTTTCTTT
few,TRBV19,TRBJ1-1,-,CASSGSGRGPAFF,TGTGCCAGTAGTGGGTCGGGCAGGGGACCGGCTTTCTTT
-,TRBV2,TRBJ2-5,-,CASSDAETQYF,TGTGCCAGCAGTGACGCAGAGACCCAGTACTTC
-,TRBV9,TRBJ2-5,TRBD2,CASSKGLAGRETQYF,TGTGCCAGCAGCAAGGGACTAGCGGGAAGGGAGACCCAGTACTTC
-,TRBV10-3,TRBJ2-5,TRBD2,CAIRADGASGPQETQYF,TGTGCCATCAGGGCGGACGGGGCTAGCGGGCCGCAAGAGACCCAGTACTTC
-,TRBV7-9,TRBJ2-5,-,CASSLVLGGFQETQYF,TGTGCCAGCAGCTTAGTTCTCGGGGGATTCCAAGAGACCCAGTACTTC
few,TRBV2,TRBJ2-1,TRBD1,CASSVGLGQGSNEQFF,TGTGCCAGCAGTGTCGGCTTAGGACAGGGGAGCAATGAGCAGTTCTTC
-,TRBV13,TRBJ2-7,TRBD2,CASSANRIGASGFYEQYF,TGTGCCAGCAGCGCGAACCGAATAGGGGCTAGCGGATTCTACGAGCAGTACTTC
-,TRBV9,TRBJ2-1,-,CASSPQAAKRNEQFF,TGTGCCAGCAGCCCCCAGGCGGCCAAGAGGAATGAGCAGTTCTTC
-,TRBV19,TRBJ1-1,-,CASSMGTGGITEAFF,TGTGCCAGTAGTATGGGAACAGGCGGGATCACTGAAGCTTTCTTT
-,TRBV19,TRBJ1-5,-,CASSIGEGGSNQPQHF,TGTGCCAGTAGTATAGGCGAGGGAGGAAGCAATCAGCCCCAGCATTTT
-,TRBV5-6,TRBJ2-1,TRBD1,CASSSLTGTYNEQFF,TGTGCCAGCAGCTCCTTGACAGGGACGTACAATGAGCAGTTCTTC
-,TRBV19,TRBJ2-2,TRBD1,CASSIRGPPHTGELFF,TGTGCCAGTAGTATCAGGGGGCCACCCCACACCGGGGAGCTGTTTTTT
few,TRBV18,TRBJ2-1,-,CASSPPSRYNEQFF,TGTGCCAGCTCACCACCCAGTCGGTACAATGAGCAGTTCTTC